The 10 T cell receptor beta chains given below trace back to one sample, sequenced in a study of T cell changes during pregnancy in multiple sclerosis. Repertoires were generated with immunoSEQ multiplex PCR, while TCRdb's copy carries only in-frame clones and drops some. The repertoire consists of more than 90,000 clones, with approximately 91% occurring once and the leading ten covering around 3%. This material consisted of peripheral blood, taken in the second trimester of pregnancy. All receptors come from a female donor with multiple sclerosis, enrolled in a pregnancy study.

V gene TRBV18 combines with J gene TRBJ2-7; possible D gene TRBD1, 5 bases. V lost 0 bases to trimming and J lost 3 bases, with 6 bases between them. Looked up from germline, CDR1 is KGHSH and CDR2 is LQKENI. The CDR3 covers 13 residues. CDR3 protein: CASSPPQGYEQYF. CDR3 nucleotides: TGTGCCAGCTCACCACCGCAGGGCTACGAGCAGTACTTC. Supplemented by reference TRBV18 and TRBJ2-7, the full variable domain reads NAGVMQNPRHLVRRRGQEARLRCSPMKGHSHVYWYRQLPEEGLKFMVYLQKENIIDESGMPKERFSAEFPKEGPSILRIQQVVRGDSAAYFCASSPPQGYEQYFGPGTRLTVT.

In DNA, the CDR3 is TGTGCCAGCAGCGTGAGTATGAACACTGAAGCTTTCTTT. Protein: CASSVSMNTEAFF. The gene calls are TRBV9 and TRBJ1-1; D not resolved. CDR1 is SGDLS, CDR2 YYNGEE, per germline. The V and J ends lost 2 bases and 0 bases respectively, with 5 bases between them. The CDR3 has 13 residues. The full variable domain, rest sourced from reference TRBV9 and TRBJ1-1, is DSGVTQTPKHLITATGQRVTLRCSPRSGDLSVYWYQQSLDQGLQFLIQYYNGEERAKGNILERFSAQQFPDLHSELNLSSLELGDSALYFCASSVSMNTEAFFGQGTRLTVV.

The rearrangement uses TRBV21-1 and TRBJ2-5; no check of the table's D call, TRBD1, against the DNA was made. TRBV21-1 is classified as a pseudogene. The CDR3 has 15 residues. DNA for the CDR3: TGTGCCAGCAGCAGCTTACAGGGGAAGGAAGAGACCCAGTACTTC. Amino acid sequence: CASSSLQGKEETQYF.

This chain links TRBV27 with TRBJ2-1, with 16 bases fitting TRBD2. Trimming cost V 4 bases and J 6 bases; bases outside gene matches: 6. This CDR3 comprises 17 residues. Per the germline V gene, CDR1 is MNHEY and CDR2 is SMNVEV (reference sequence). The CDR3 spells CASSSMGLAGGVNEQFF. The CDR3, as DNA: TGTGCCAGCAGTTCCATGGGACTAGCGGGGGGGGTCAATGAGCAGTTCTTC.

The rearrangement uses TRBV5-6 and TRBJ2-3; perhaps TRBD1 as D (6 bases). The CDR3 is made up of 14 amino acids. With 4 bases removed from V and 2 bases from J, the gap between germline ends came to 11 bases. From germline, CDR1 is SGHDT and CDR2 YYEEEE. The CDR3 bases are TGTGCCAGCAGCCTGGGACACCTCACAGATACGCAGTATTTT. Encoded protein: CASSLGHLTDTQYF. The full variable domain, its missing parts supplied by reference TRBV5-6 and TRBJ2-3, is DAGVTQSPTHLIKTRGQQVTLRCSPKSGHDTVSWYQQALGQGPQFIFQYYEEEERQRGNFPDRFSGHQFPNYSSELNVNALLLGDSALYLCASSLGHLTDTQYFGPGTRLTVL.

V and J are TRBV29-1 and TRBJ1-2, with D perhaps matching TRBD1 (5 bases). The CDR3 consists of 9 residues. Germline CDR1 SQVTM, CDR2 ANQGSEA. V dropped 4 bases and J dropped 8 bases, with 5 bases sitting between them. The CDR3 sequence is CSVAGGYTF. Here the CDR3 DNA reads TGCAGCGTTGCAGGGGGCTACACCTTC.

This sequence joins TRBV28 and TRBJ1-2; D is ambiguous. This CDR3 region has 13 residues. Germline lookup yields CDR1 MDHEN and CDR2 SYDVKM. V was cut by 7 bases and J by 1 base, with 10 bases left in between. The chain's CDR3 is CASNEENNYGYTF. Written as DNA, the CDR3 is TGTGCCAGCAATGAAGAGAATAACTATGGCTACACCTTC.

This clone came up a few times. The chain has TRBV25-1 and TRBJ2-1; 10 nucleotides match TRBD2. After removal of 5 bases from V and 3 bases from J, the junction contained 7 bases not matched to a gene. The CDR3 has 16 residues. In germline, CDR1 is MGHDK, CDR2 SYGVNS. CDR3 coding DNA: TGTGCCAGCAGTATCCGAGCGGGAGGGAACTACAATGAGCAGTTCTTC. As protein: CASSIRAGGNYNEQFF.

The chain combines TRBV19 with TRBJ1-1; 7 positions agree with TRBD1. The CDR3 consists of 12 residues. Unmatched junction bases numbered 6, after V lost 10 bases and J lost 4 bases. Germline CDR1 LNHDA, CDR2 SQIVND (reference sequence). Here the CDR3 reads CATTDRATEAFF. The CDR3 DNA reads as TGTGCCACTACTGACAGGGCCACTGAAGCTTTCTTT.

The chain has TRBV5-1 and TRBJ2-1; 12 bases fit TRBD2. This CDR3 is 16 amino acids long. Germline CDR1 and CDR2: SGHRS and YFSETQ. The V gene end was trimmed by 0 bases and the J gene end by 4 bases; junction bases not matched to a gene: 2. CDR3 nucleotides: TGCGCCAGCAGCTTGGAGACTAGCGGGAGTTACAATGAGCAGTTCTTC. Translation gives CASSLETSGSYNEQFF. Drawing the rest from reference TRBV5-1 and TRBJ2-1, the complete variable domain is KAGVTQTPRYLIKTRGQQVTLSCSPISGHRSVSWYQQTPGQGLQFLFEYFSETQRNKGNFPGRFSGRQFSNSRSEMNVSTLELGDSALYLCASSLETSGSYNEQFFGPGTRLTVL.